The TCR beta chain under discussion was sequenced for a study of cytomegalovirus exposure and HLA in healthy donors. The wider study: Among several hundred genotyped donors, about 83% fell in the Caucasian-associated ancestry cluster. Findings of the study overall: It was approximately 150 TCR beta chains that were listed as cytomegalovirus-associated. According to a later analysis, donors in an Asian-associated ancestry cluster reportedly had fewer N-insertions than the roughly 720-donor mean. Certain sequence variants were highly shared and formed a cluster, and this cluster was likely a sequencing artifact.

On this clone: Its antigen is not identified.

The CDR3 is 13 residues long. The germline V gene has CDR1 MRHNA and CDR2 SNTAGT. The germline V and J ends were trimmed by 5 bases and 11 bases, with 13 bases remaining between them. The PCR used 60 Vbeta and 13 Jbeta primers. Clones were sequenced by immunoSEQ multiplex PCR, and TCRdb holds only the in-frame ones, with some missing. The repertoire includes 150,000 or so clones, around 77% of them detected once, and 6.5% to 8% sits in the top ten. The sequenced sample consisted of PBMCs. The origin of this receptor is a woman aged 40-49 years in good health and CMV-seropositive. The chain joins TRBV6-4 to TRBJ1-6; a weak D match, TRBD1 (6 bases). CDR3 loop: CASSSQGNPPLHF. The CDR3 nucleotides are TGTGCCAGCAGTTCCCAGGGGAATCCACCCCTCCACTTT.